The text below deals with one T cell receptor beta chain. Study processing details: Scientists estimated how many nucleated cells there were by amplifying reference gene primers. Clones were read by immunoSEQ multiplex PCR, and TCRdb kept only the in-frame ones, dropping some. V, J and clone size are those of that table, while D and trimming were read from the DNA. The data show 200,000 to 250,000 clones, with roughly 86% seen just once and 2.7% held by the top ten. V dropped 5 bases and J dropped 4 bases, with 21 bases sitting between them. CDR1 and CDR2 (germline): LNHDA, SQIVND (reference sequence). CDR3 size: 17 residues. This entry is derived from a study of blood T cell repertoires in COVID-19. Study as a whole: Acute and convalescent COVID-19 samples came from the United States, Italy and Spain. PBMCs, B-cell-depleted T cells, or T cells provided the cDNA or gDNA that made up the material.

The chain employs TRBV19 and TRBJ2-1, with a weak D call TRBD1 (6 bases). This clonotype was obtained from a woman aged 55 to 70 with acute or convalescent COVID-19. Material: peripheral blood. The CDR3 is CASSLGLGRGQYNEQFF. The CDR3 coding sequence is TGTGCCAGTAGTCTCGGTCTGGGCAGGGGACAATACAATGAGCAGTTCTTC. Full variable domain (missing parts from reference TRBV19 and TRBJ2-1): DGGITQSPKYLFRKEGQNVTLSCEQNLNHDAMYWYRQDPGQGLRLIYYSQIVNDFQKGDIAEGYSVSREKKESFPLTVTSAQKNPTAFYLCASSLGLGRGQYNEQFFGPGTRLTVL.